The 30 T cell receptor beta chains below come from one sample, sequenced in a study of regulatory T cells in long-lasting Graves disease. Building the TCR beta libraries relied on iRepertoire HTBI primers, and CDR3 regions underwent Arm-PCR. TCRdb fed the multiplex PCR reads into MiXCR, producing one record per CDR3 protein. The data hold about 540,000 distinct CDR3 sequences, with roughly 13% observed a single time. Time point of the sample: newly diagnosed GD, antithyroid drugs for less than 3 months. Extracted PBMC RNA gave rise to the TCR library. The same specimen was also included in a second study, on T cells in Graves' hyperthyroidism and ophthalmopathy.

Material: peripheral blood mononuclear cells (PBMCs), obtained at new diagnosis, from a patient treated with antithyroid drugs. The receptors were sampled from a man under 40 with Graves disease.

This rearrangement joins TRBV20-1 to TRBJ1-5; a weak D match, TRBD1 (6 bases). This CDR3 comprises 13 residues. Between the trimmed V and J ends, which lost 6 bases and 1 base, there was a span of 10 bases. Germline assignment: CDR1 DFQATT and CDR2 SNEGSKA (reference sequence). CDR3 loop: CSARGGSNQPQHF. CDR3 coding DNA: TGCAGTGCAAGGGGGGGGAGCAATCAGCCCCAGCATTTT.

This clonotype was observed at least ten times. V is TRBV28 and J is TRBJ2-5; 10 bases agree with TRBD2. J gave up 6 bases and V 7 bases, and 14 bases lay outside the gene matches. CDR3 length: 16 residues. Germline V gene data show CDR1 as MDHEN and CDR2 as SYDVKM. CDR3 loop: CASTKRASGSGKTQYF. The CDR3 DNA follows: TGTGCCAGCACAAAGCGGGCTAGCGGGAGTGGCAAGACCCAGTACTTC.

The chain has TRBV4-1 and TRBJ1-1; perhaps TRBD1 as D (6 bases). Germline values: CDR1 MGHRA, CDR2 YSYEKL. V shed 0 bases and J shed 2 bases, with 16 bases lying between them. The CDR3 spans 17 residues. CDR3 bases: TGCGCCAGCAGCCAAGATCCCCAGGGGAGATCTAACACTGAAGCTTTCTTT. Protein sequence: CASSQDPQGRSNTEAFF.

This clonotype has a count of ten or more. The chain uses TRBV27 and TRBJ2-6; D gene ambiguous. The germline CDR1 and CDR2 sequences are MNHEY and SMNVEV (reference sequence). This CDR3 is built from 13 residues. V dropped 8 bases and J dropped 0 bases, with 5 bases sitting between them. This CDR3 reads CASFSSGANVLTF. The CDR3 nucleotides read TGTGCCAGCTTTAGCTCTGGGGCCAACGTCCTGACTTTC. The entire variable domain, with the rest obtained from reference TRBV27 and TRBJ2-6, is as follows: EAQVTQNPRYLITVTGKKLTVTCSQNMNHEYMSWYRQDPGLGLRQIYYSMNVEVTDKGDVPEGYKVSRKEKRNFPLILESPSPNQTSLYFCASFSSGANVLTFGAGSRLTVL.

This clonotype has only a few counts. This rearrangement joins TRBV10-3 to TRBJ2-7; 7 positions agree with TRBD2. The V segment lost 6 bases and the J segment 1 base; nucleotides outside the gene matches: 9. This CDR3 is 15 amino acids long. Germline CDR1 is ENHRY and CDR2 is SYGVKD. CDR3 sequence (DNA): TGTGCCATCAGCGAGGTTCAAGCGGGGTCCTACGAGCAGTACTTC. The encoded protein is CAISEVQAGSYEQYF.

In its sample, this clonotype was seen many times. V and J are TRBV10-3 and TRBJ2-7; D not certain. Germline CDR1 reads ENHRY; CDR2 reads SYGVKD. This CDR3 spans 13 amino acids. The V and J ends lost 0 bases and 2 bases respectively, with 5 bases between them. DNA for the CDR3: TGTGCCATCAGTGAGTCCGCAACCTACGAGCAGTACTTC. Amino acids: CAISESATYEQYF.

In its sample, this clonotype was seen a few times. This chain joins TRBV4-1 and TRBJ2-6; D unresolved. In germline, CDR1 is MGHRA, CDR2 YSYEKL. Trimming left V 0 bases short and J 0 bases short, with 12 bases between. The CDR3 totals 18 residues. The CDR3 reads CASSQDPVGFSGANVLTF. CDR3 DNA: TGCGCCAGCAGCCAAGACCCGGTGGGGTTCTCTGGGGCCAACGTCCTGACTTTC.

This clonotype was seen many times. The chain employs TRBV15 and TRBJ1-4; possibly TRBD1 for D (5 bases). Trimming left V 0 bases short and J 7 bases short, with 9 bases between. CDR3 length: 14 amino acids. Germline CDR1 reads LNHNV; CDR2 reads YYDKDF (reference sequence). CDR3 coding DNA: TGTGCCACCAGCAGAGATTTGGGACGTGAAAAACTGTTTTTT. Its protein is CATSRDLGREKLFF.

This clonotype was seen many times. This chain uses TRBV20-1 with TRBJ2-1; D is unclear. In germline, CDR1 is DFQATT, CDR2 SNEGSKA (reference sequence). Trimming pared 0 bases from V and 3 bases from J, leaving 12 bases between. This CDR3 has 15 amino acids. The CDR3: CSARDRRLGYNEQFF. DNA for the CDR3: TGCAGTGCTAGAGATCGTAGGTTAGGCTACAATGAGCAGTTCTTC.

This clonotype was seen at least ten times. The V gene is TRBV20-1, the J gene TRBJ2-3; D gene ambiguous. Trimming stripped 3 bases from V and 1 base from J, with 11 bases between. Germline V gene lookup returns CDR1 DFQATT and CDR2 SNEGSKA (reference sequence). The CDR3 has 14 residues. This CDR3 is CSARFSRRTDTQYF. In nucleotides, the CDR3 is TGCAGTGCTAGGTTTAGCAGGCGCACAGATACGCAGTATTTT.

This clonotype was observed at least ten times. This chain links TRBV27 with TRBJ1-5; 7 bases agree with TRBD1. Germline CDR1 MNHEY, CDR2 SMNVEV (reference sequence). The CDR3 length is 16 residues. V lost 6 bases, J lost 4 bases, and 12 bases stayed unmatched. CDR3 nucleotides: TGTGCCAGCAGCCTTACTCCCGGGACAGCTAATCAGCCCCAGCATTTT. Protein product: CASSLTPGTANQPQHF.

The sample holds many counts of this clonotype. The V call is TRBV29-1, the J call TRBJ2-7, with D perhaps matching TRBD1 (6 bases). This CDR3 has 11 residues. Trimming cost V 5 bases and J 7 bases, with 12 bases left between them. Germline CDR1 is SQVTM and CDR2 is ANQGSEA. The DNA for the CDR3 is TGCAGCGTTCCCACAGGGCGGGAGCAGTACTTC. Translated, it gives CSVPTGREQYF.

In its sample, this clonotype was seen many times. The rearrangement joins TRBV6-1 to TRBJ2-1; D not certain. Trimming pared 8 bases from V and 0 bases from J, leaving 11 bases between. Germline lookup yields CDR1 MNHNS and CDR2 SASEGT. This CDR3 has 14 amino acids. CDR3 protein: CASCVTSSYNEQFF. The CDR3 nucleotides are TGTGCCAGCTGTGTCACAAGCTCCTACAATGAGCAGTTCTTC.

This clonotype was seen repeatedly, ten times or more. The chain recombines TRBV11-2 with TRBJ2-1; 11 bases are shared with TRBD1. Germline V CDR1 and CDR2: SGHAT, FQNNGV. V lost 4 bases, J lost 8 bases, and 4 bases stayed unmatched. This CDR3 is built from 14 residues. CDR3 nucleotide sequence: TGTGCCAGCAGCTCAGGGGGACAGGGGGATGAGCAGTTCTTC. Translating gives CASSSGGQGDEQFF.

This clonotype was counted a few times. The chain links TRBV5-1 to TRBJ2-7; the D gene could be TRBD1 or TRBD2 (5 bases each). Trimming pared 4 bases from V and 0 bases from J, leaving 17 bases between. The CDR3 is 16 residues long. CDR1 is SGHRS and CDR2 is YFSETQ in the germline V gene. CDR3: CASSVESGTPSYEQYF. The CDR3 coding sequence is TGCGCCAGCAGCGTCGAGTCCGGGACCCCCTCCTACGAGCAGTACTTC.

This clonotype was found a few times. The chain carries TRBV19 and TRBJ1-5, with TRBD1 matching over 7 bases. The junction had 7 bases not matched to a gene; V was cut back by 8 bases and J by 6 bases. Germline values: CDR1 LNHDA, CDR2 SQIVND (reference sequence). The CDR3 totals 13 residues. The CDR3 region is CASCAGGSQPQHF. The CDR3 DNA reads TGTGCCAGTTGCGCAGGGGGTAGTCAGCCCCAGCATTTT.

Only a few counts were recorded for this clonotype. The gene calls are TRBV12-3 or TRBV12-4 and TRBJ1-5; tentatively, D is TRBD1 (6 bases). The CDR3 has 13 amino acids. Between the trimmed V and J ends, which lost 5 bases and 7 bases, there was a span of 12 bases. This CDR3 is CASSTRGNQPQHF. The CDR3 region has the DNA TGTGCCAGCAGTACCAGGGGTAACCAGCCCCAGCATTTT.

This clonotype was found a few times. This rearrangement joins TRBV20-1 to TRBJ2-3; TRBD2 agrees at 9 bases. V lost 5 bases and J lost 2; bases outside the gene matches: 11. The CDR3 has 16 residues. Germline V lookup: CDR1 DFQATT, CDR2 SNEGSKA (reference sequence). The DNA for the CDR3 is TGCAGTGCTCACCTAAGACTAGCGGCATACACAGATACGCAGTATTTT. It translates to CSAHLRLAAYTDTQYF.

This chain uses TRBV19 with TRBJ1-1; a weak D match, TRBD1 (6 bases). V was cut by 7 bases and J by 6 bases, with 15 bases left in between. Germline assignment: CDR1 LNHDA and CDR2 SQIVND (reference sequence). The CDR3 spans 13 residues. The CDR3 here is CASTSGVHPEAFF. The CDR3, as DNA: TGTGCCAGTACATCAGGGGTACATCCTGAAGCTTTCTTT. Combining the CDR3 with reference TRBV19 and TRBJ1-1 gives the whole variable domain DGGITQSPKYLFRKEGQNVTLSCEQNLNHDAMYWYRQDPGQGLRLIYYSQIVNDFQKGDIAEGYSVSREKKESFPLTVTSAQKNPTAFYLCASTSGVHPEAFFGQGTRLTVV.

The J gene is TRBJ1-1, the V gene TRBV20-1; TRBD1 matches 7 bases. V gave up 6 bases and J gave up 3 bases; unmatched junction bases: 7. The germline CDR1 and CDR2 sequences are DFQATT and SNEGSKA (reference sequence). The CDR3 sequence is 13 residues long. This CDR3 reads CSAAGTADTEAFF. CDR3 in DNA: TGCAGTGCGGCCGGGACAGCGGACACTGAAGCTTTCTTT.

This clonotype was counted between two and nine times. This chain uses TRBV19 with TRBJ2-1; 8 bases are a match to TRBD2. The V segment lost 3 bases and the J segment 7 bases; nucleotides outside the gene matches: 5. The CDR3 length is 14 residues. CDR1 and CDR2 (germline): LNHDA, SQIVND (reference sequence). CDR3 in DNA: TGTGCCAGTAGTATGCCGGGAGGGGGAAATGAGCAGTTCTTC. Amino acid sequence: CASSMPGGGNEQFF.

This clonotype was counted at least ten times. The CDR3 bases are TGCAGCGTCGGTACAGGGGACACTGAAGCTTTCTTT. Protein sequence: CSVGTGDTEAFF. The chain carries TRBV29-1 and TRBJ1-1; 7 bases agree with TRBD1. From germline, CDR1 is SQVTM and CDR2 ANQGSEA. CDR3 length equals 12 residues. J lost 3 bases, V lost 6 bases, and 4 bases had no gene match.

This clonotype came up many times. The V and J genes are TRBV7-2 and TRBJ2-7, with D possibly TRBD2 on 6 matching bases. The V gene's germline CDR1 is SGHTA and CDR2 FQGNSA. Between the trimmed V and J ends, which lost 2 bases and 2 bases, there was a span of 13 bases. This CDR3 contains 15 residues. The CDR3 bases are TGTGCCAGCAGCTTAAGAGGCGGGGCAGCCTACGAGCAGTACTTC. This sequence encodes CASSLRGGAAYEQYF.

This clonotype was counted many times. Here the CDR3 reads CASTLLAGGPWETQYF. The CDR3 coding sequence is TGTGCCAGCACCCTACTAGCGGGAGGGCCTTGGGAGACCCAGTACTTC. V gene TRBV6-2 or TRBV6-3 combines with J gene TRBJ2-5; 13 nucleotides align to TRBD2. The CDR3 covers 16 residues. From germline, CDR1 is MNHEY and CDR2 SVGEGT. Trimming took 7 bases from V and 5 from J; bases not matched to a gene: 10.

The count of this clonotype is one. Germline is not matched at one junction end, which may reflect a read error. DNA for the CDR3: TGTGCCTGGGGTGTTTCAGGAAATCAGCCCCAGCATTTT. Amino acids: CAWGVSGNQPQHF. The chain recombines TRBV30 with TRBJ1-5, with D hard to call. The CDR3 consists of 13 residues. The germline gives CDR1 GTSNPN, CDR2 SVGIG (reference sequence).

Turning to this clonotype: Since a much larger clone is just one base distant, this may be a read error. The chain recombines TRBV5-1 with TRBJ2-7; D perhaps matches TRBD2 (7 bases). Per the germline V gene, CDR1 is SGHRS and CDR2 is YFSETQ. This CDR3 is built from 16 residues. CDR3 residues: CAGSLVGGPASGEQYF. CDR3 nucleotides: TGCGCCGGCAGCTTGGTGGGGGGGCCAGCGTCGGGGGAGCAGTACTTC. The full variable domain, in which reference TRBV5-1 and TRBJ2-7 provide the parts outside the CDR3, is KAGVTQTPRYLIKTRGQQVTLSCSPISGHRSVSWYQQTPGQGLQFLFEYFSETQRNKGNFPGRFSGRQFSNSRSEMNVSTLELGDSALYLCAGSLVGGPASGEQYFGPGTRLTVT.

As for this clonotype: A much larger clone is a single base away; this may be a read error. The chain links TRBV30 to TRBJ2-7; TRBD2 matches at 7 bases. The CDR3 consists of 13 residues. Germline V gives CDR1 GTSNPN, CDR2 SVGIG (reference sequence). This CDR3 is CVWSRAGIGEQYF. CDR3 nucleotides: TGTGTCTGGAGTCGAGCGGGGATCGGGGAGCAGTACTTC.

This clonotype was observed a handful of times. The chain is built from TRBV3-1 and TRBJ2-7; no clear D. This CDR3 has 13 residues. V lost 4 bases, J lost 4 bases, and 11 bases lay in between. Germline V gene lookup returns CDR1 LGHDT and CDR2 YNNKEL (reference sequence). CDR3: CASSLGKLYEQYF. The CDR3, as DNA: TGTGCCAGCAGCCTAGGGAAACTTTACGAGCAGTACTTC.

The rearrangement joins TRBV6-1 to TRBJ2-5; 8 nucleotides agree with TRBD2. This CDR3 contains 15 residues. V trimming: 1 base; J trimming: 5 bases; junction bases outside the gene matches: 6. Germline V gene lookup returns CDR1 MNHNS and CDR2 SASEGT. The CDR3 reads CASSEGAGVAETQYF. CDR3 nucleotide sequence: TGTGCCAGCAGTGAAGGAGCGGGAGTAGCGGAGACCCAGTACTTC.

The table lists this clonotype with a few counts. The J gene is TRBJ2-1, the V gene TRBV12-3 or TRBV12-4; 8 bases align to TRBD2. J lost 3 bases, V lost 10 bases, and 11 bases had no gene match. There are 15 residues in the CDR3. In DNA, the CDR3 is TGTGCCACGGCGGGTAGCGGGATTAGCTACAATGAGCAGTTCTTC. The encoded protein is CATAGSGISYNEQFF.